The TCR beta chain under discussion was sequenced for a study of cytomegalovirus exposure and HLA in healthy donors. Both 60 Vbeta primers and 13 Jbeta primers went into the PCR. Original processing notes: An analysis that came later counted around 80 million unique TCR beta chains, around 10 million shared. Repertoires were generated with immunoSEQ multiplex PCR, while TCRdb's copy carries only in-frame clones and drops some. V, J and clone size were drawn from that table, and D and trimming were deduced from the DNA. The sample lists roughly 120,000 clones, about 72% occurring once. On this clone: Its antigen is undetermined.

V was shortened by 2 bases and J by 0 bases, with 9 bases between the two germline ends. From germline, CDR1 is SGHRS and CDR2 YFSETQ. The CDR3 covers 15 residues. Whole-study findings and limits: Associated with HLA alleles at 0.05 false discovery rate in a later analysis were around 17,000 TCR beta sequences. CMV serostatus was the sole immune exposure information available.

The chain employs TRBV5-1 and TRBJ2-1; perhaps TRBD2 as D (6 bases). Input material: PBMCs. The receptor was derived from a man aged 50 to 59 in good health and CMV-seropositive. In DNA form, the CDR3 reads TGCGCCAGCAGCTTCAGGGACTTCTCCTACAATGAGCAGTTCTTC. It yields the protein CASSFRDFSYNEQFF.